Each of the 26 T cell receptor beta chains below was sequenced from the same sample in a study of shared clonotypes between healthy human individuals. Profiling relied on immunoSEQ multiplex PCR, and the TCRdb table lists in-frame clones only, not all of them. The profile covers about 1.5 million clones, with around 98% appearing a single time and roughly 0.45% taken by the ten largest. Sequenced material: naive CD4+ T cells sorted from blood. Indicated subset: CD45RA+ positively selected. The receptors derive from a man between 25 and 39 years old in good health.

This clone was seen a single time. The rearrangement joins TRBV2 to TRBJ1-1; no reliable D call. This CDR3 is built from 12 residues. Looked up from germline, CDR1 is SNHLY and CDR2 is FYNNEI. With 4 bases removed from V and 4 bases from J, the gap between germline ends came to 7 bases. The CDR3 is CASSARSTEAFF. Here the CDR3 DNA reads TGTGCCAGCAGTGCCAGGAGCACTGAAGCTTTCTTT.

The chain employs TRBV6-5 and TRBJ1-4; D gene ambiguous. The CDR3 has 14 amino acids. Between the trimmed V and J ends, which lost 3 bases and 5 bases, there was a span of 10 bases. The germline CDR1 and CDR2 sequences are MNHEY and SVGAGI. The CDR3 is CASSYAPTNEKLFF. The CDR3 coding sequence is TGTGCCAGCAGTTATGCCCCTACCAATGAAAAACTGTTTTTT.

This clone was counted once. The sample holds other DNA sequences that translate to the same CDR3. This chain's CDR3 is CASSPPDQPQHF. The DNA for the CDR3 is TGTGCCAGCAGCCCACCCGATCAGCCCCAGCATTTT. The rearrangement uses TRBV28 and TRBJ1-5; D is unclear. Looked up from germline, CDR1 is MDHEN and CDR2 is SYDVKM. CDR3 length equals 12 residues. Trimming left V 6 bases short and J 5 bases short, with 8 bases between.

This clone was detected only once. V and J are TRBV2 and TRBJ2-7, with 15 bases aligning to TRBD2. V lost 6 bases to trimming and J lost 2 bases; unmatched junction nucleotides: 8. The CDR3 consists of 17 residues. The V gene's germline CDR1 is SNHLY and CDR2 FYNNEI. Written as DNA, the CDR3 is TGTGCCAGCAGGGGACTAGCGGGAGGTGGGGACACCTACGAGCAGTACTTC. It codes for CASRGLAGGGDTYEQYF.

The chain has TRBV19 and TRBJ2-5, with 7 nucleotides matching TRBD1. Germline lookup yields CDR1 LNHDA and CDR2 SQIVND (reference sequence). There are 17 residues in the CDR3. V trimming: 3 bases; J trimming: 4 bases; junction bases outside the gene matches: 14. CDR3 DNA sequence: TGTGCCAGTAGTATGAAGGCAGGGGGTGCACAGCGAGAGACCCAGTACTTC. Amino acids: CASSMKAGGAQRETQYF.

In DNA form, the CDR3 reads TGTGCCAGCACCAAGAACCTAGCGGGAGTCTACAATGAGCAGTTCTTC. Amino acid sequence: CASTKNLAGVYNEQFF. V usage is TRBV7-2 and J usage is TRBJ2-1; 10 bases match TRBD2. In germline, CDR1 is SGHTA, CDR2 FQGNSA. V shed 7 bases and J 3 bases; nucleotides not matched to a gene: 9. The CDR3 is 16 amino acids.

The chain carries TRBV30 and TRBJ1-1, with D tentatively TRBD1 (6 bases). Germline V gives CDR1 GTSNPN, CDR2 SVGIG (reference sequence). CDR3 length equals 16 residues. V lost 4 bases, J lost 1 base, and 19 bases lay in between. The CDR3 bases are TGTGCCTGGATAAGATGGGGGGGCGAAGAGAACACTGAAGCTTTCTTT. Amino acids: CAWIRWGGEENTEAFF. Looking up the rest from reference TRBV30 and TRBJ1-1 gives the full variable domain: SQTIHQWPATLVQPVGSPLSLECTVEGTSNPNLYWYRQAAGRGLQLLFYSVGIGQISSEVPQNLSASRPQDRQFILSSKKLLLSDSGFYLCAWIRWGGEENTEAFFGQGTRLTVV.

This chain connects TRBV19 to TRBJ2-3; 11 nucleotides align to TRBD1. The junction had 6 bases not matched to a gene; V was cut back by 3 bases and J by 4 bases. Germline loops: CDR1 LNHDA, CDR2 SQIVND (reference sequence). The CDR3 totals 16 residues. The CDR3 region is CASSIRTGGWADTQYF. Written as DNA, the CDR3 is TGTGCCAGTAGTATTCGGACAGGGGGCTGGGCAGATACGCAGTATTTT.

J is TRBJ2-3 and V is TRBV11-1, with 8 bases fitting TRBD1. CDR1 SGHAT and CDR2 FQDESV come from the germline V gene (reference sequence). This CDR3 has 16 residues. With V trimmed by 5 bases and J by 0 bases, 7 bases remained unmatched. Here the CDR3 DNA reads TGTGCCAGCAGCCAAACCACAGGGGGTAGCACAGATACGCAGTATTTT. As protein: CASSQTTGGSTDTQYF.

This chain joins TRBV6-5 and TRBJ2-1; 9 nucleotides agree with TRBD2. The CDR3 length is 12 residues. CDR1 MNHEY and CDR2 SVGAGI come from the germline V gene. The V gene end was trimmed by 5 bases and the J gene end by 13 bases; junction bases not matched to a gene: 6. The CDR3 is CASSPRRGGQFF. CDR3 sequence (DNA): TGTGCCAGCAGTCCGCGGCGGGGGGGTCAGTTCTTC.

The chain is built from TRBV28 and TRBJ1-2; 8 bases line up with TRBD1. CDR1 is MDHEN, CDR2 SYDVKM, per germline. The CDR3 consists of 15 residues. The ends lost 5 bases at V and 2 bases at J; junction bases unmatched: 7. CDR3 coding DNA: TGTGCCAGCAGTGTTACAGGGGGAGGAAACTATGGCTACACCTTC. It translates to CASSVTGGGNYGYTF.

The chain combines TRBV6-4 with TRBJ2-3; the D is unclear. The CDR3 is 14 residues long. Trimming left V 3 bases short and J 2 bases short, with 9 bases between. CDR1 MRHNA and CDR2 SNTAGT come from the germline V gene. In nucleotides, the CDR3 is TGTGCCAGCAGTGAAGGCGGATTCACAGATACGCAGTATTTT. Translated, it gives CASSEGGFTDTQYF.

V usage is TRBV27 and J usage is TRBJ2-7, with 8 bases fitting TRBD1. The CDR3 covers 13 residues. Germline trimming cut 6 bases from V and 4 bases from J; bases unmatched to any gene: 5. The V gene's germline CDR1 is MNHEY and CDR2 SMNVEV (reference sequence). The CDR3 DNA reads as TGTGCCAGCAGAGGACAGGGACCGTACGAGCAGTACTTC. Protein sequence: CASRGQGPYEQYF.

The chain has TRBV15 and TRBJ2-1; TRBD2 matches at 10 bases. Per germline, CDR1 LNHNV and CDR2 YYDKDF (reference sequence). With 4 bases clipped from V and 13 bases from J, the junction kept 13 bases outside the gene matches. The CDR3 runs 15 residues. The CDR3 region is CATSTLAGGAAGQFF. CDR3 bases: TGTGCCACCAGCACGTTAGCGGGGGGCGCAGCAGGTCAGTTCTTC.

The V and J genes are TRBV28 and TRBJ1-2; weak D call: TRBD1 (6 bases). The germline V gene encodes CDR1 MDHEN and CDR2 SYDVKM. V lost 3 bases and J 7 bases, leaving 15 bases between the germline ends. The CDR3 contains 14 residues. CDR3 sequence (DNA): TGTGCCAGCAGTTTTGGGCAGGGGATTTTTGGCTACACCTTC. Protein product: CASSFGQGIFGYTF.

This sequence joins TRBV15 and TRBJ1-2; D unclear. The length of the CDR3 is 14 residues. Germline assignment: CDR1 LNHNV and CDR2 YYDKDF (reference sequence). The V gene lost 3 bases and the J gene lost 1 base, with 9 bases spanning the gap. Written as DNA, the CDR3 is TGTGCCACCAGCAGGGAGGCGCGTAACTATGGCTACACCTTC. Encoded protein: CATSREARNYGYTF.

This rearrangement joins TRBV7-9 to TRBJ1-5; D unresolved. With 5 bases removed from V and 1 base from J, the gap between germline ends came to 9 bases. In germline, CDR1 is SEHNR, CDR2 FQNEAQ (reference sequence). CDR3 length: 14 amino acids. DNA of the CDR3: TGTGCCAGCAGCAACCCTGGAAGCAATCAGCCCCAGCATTTT. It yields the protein CASSNPGSNQPQHF.

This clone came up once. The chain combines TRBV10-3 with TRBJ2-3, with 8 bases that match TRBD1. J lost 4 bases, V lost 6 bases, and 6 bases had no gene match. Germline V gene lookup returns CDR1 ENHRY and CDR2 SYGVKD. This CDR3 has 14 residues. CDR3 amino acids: CAISSQGVSDTQYF. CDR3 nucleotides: TGTGCCATCAGCTCACAGGGGGTTTCAGATACGCAGTATTTT.

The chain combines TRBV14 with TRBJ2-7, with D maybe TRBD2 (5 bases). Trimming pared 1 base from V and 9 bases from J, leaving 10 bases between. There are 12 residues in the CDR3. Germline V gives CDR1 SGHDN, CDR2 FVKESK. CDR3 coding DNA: TGTGCCAGCAGCCAAGGGGGAGCGGTGCAGTACTTC. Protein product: CASSQGGAVQYF. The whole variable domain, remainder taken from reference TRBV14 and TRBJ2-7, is EAGVTQFPSHSVIEKGQTVTLRCDPISGHDNLYWYRRVMGKEIKFLLHFVKESKQDESGMPNNRFLAERTGGTYSTLKVQPAELEDSGVYFCASSQGGAVQYFGPGTRLTVT.

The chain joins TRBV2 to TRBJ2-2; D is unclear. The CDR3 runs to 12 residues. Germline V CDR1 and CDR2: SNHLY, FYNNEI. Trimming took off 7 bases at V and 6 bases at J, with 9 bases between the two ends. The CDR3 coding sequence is TGTGCCAGCAATAGCTGGCCCGGGGAGCTGTTTTTT. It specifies CASNSWPGELFF. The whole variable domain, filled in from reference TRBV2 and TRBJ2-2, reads EPEVTQTPSHQVTQMGQEVILRCVPISNHLYFYWYRQILGQKVEFLVSFYNNEISEKSEIFDDQFSVERPDGSNFTLKIRSTKLEDSAMYFCASNSWPGELFFGEGSRLTVL.

The CDR3 protein is CASSSLAGRTGELFF. As DNA, the CDR3 is TGTGCCAGCAGTTCACTAGCGGGAAGGACCGGGGAGCTGTTTTTT. The chain uses TRBV6-4 and TRBJ2-2, with 10 bases fitting TRBD2. The CDR3 is 15 amino acids. Germline loops: CDR1 MRHNA, CDR2 SNTAGT. V lost 5 bases and J lost 5; bases outside the gene matches: 5.

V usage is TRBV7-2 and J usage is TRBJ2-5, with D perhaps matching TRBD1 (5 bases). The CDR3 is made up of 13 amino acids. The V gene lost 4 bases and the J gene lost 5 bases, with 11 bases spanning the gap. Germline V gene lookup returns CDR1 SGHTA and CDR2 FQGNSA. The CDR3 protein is CASSYQGYETQYF. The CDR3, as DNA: TGTGCCAGCAGCTACCAGGGTTATGAGACCCAGTACTTC.

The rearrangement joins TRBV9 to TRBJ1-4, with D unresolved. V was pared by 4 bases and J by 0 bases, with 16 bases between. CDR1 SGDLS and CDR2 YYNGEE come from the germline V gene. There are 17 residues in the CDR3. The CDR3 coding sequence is TGTGCCAGCAGCACGGGAGGAGGCTGGGCAACTAATGAAAAACTGTTTTTT. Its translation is CASSTGGGWATNEKLFF.

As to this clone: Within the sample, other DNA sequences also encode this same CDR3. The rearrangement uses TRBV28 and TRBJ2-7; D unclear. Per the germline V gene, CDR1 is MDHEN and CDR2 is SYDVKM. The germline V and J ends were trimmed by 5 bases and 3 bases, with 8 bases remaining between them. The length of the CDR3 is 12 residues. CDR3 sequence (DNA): TGTGCCAGCAGTCCCCGGTTCTACGAGCAGTACTTC. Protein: CASSPRFYEQYF. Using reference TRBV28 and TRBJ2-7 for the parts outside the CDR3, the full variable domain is DVKVTQSSRYLVKRTGEKVFLECVQDMDHENMFWYRQDPGLGLRLIYFSYDVKMKEKGDIPEGYSVSREKKERFSLILESASTNQTSMYLCASSPRFYEQYFGPGTRLTVT.

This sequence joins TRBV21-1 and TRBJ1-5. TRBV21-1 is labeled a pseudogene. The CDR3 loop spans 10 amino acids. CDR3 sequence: CPREVQPQHF. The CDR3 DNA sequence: TGCCCTAGGGAGGTTCAGCCCCAGCATTTT.

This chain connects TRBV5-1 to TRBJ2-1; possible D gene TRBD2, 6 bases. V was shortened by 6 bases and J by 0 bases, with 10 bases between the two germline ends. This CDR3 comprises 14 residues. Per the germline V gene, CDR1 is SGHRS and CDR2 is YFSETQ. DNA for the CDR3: TGCGCCAGCACTAGCGACCCCTCCTACAATGAGCAGTTCTTC. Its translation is CASTSDPSYNEQFF.